What follows are 23 T cell receptor beta chains derived from one specimen sequenced in a study of blood T cell repertoires in COVID-19. The protocol was immunoSEQ multiplex PCR, while the TCRdb copy is restricted to in-frame clones and leaves out a portion. This sample yields around 100,000 clones, of which roughly 90% are seen a single time; 7% to 9.5% belongs to the top ten. The sequenced sample consisted of peripheral blood. The receptors shown here come from a man younger than 45 in a cohort sampled during active COVID-19.

This sequence joins TRBV5-6 and TRBJ1-6; weak D call: TRBD1 (5 bases). CDR1 SGHDT and CDR2 YYEEEE come from the germline V gene. The V end was cut by 0 bases, the J end by 7 bases, with 14 bases between. This CDR3 has 16 residues. DNA for the CDR3: TGTGCCAGCAGCTTGGGATCGGGGGAGTTGAATTCACCCCTCCACTTT. This sequence encodes CASSLGSGELNSPLHF. Variable domain in full (rest from reference TRBV5-6 and TRBJ1-6): DAGVTQSPTHLIKTRGQQVTLRCSPKSGHDTVSWYQQALGQGPQFIFQYYEEEERQRGNFPDRFSGHQFPNYSSELNVNALLLGDSALYLCASSLGSGELNSPLHFGNGTRLTVT.

CDR3 DNA: TGTGCCAGCAGAGTTTCCGGGACTAGCGGGGGGCTGGGCTACGAGCAGTACTTC. Residues: CASRVSGTSGGLGYEQYF. The chain couples TRBV25-1 to TRBJ2-7, with 15 positions matching TRBD2. This CDR3 comprises 18 residues. The germline gives CDR1 MGHDK, CDR2 SYGVNS. The V gene end was trimmed by 6 bases and the J gene end by 3 bases; junction bases not matched to a gene: 12.

The V and J genes are TRBV10-1 and TRBJ2-7, with 8 nucleotides matching TRBD2. Germline CDR1 is WNHNN and CDR2 is SYGVQD (reference sequence). The CDR3 has 14 amino acids. J was trimmed by 2 bases and V by 3 bases; bases with no gene match: 3. CDR3 sequence reads: CASSDRLATYEQYF. The CDR3 DNA is TGCGCCAGCAGTGATAGACTAGCGACCTACGAGCAGTACTTC.

The chain uses TRBV19 and TRBJ1-4; D might be TRBD1 (5 bases). This CDR3 spans 15 amino acids. Germline values: CDR1 LNHDA, CDR2 SQIVND (reference sequence). Trimming stripped 3 bases from V and 8 bases from J, with 16 bases between. CDR3 nucleotide sequence: TGTGCCAGTAGTATCCGCCCCGACAGACGGGAAAAACTGTTTTTT. This codes for CASSIRPDRREKLFF.

The chain uses TRBV5-5 and TRBJ2-2; 9 positions match TRBD1. Germline CDR1 and CDR2: SGHKS and YYEKEE (reference sequence). The CDR3 has 16 amino acids. V lost 3 bases to trimming and J lost 2 bases; unmatched junction nucleotides: 5. CDR3 amino acids: CASSYGTGKNTGELFF. For the CDR3, the DNA is TGTGCCAGCAGCTACGGGACAGGGAAAAACACCGGGGAGCTGTTTTTT.

This clone appeared once. This chain joins TRBV6-5 and TRBJ1-1, with D unresolved. Germline V gene data show CDR1 as MNHEY and CDR2 as SVGAGI. The CDR3 runs 13 residues. Trimming pared 2 bases from V and 11 bases from J, leaving 15 bases between. The CDR3 sequence: CASSYTRFGAAFF. In DNA, the CDR3 is TGTGCCAGCAGTTACACCCGTTTCGGTGCGGCTTTCTTT.

This clone appeared once. The chain is built from TRBV18 and TRBJ2-7; perhaps TRBD1 as D (6 bases). The V gene's germline CDR1 is KGHSH and CDR2 LQKENI. The ends were cut back, 6 bases at V and 2 bases at J, with 17 bases in the middle. CDR3 size: 15 residues. The CDR3 here is CASSMGAGQTYEQYF. CDR3 DNA sequence: TGTGCCAGCTCGATGGGGGCAGGACAGACCTACGAGCAGTACTTC.

Only one count was recorded for this clone. The chain has TRBV6-1 and TRBJ2-1, with TRBD2 as a possible D gene (5 bases). V lost 0 bases, J lost 3 bases, and 15 bases lay in between. Germline V gene data show CDR1 as MNHNS and CDR2 as SASEGT. This CDR3 has 17 amino acids. The CDR3 loop is CASSEASGVALYNEQFF. In DNA form, the CDR3 reads TGTGCCAGCAGTGAAGCTTCCGGGGTGGCCCTCTACAATGAGCAGTTCTTC.

The V and J genes are TRBV3-1 (or the pseudogene TRBV3-2) and TRBJ1-4, with a tentative D call TRBD1 (6 bases). The V end lost 2 bases, the J end lost 6 bases, and 16 bases lay between the germline ends. This CDR3 has 16 amino acids. Germline CDR1 is LGHDT and CDR2 is YNNKEL (reference sequence). The CDR3 nucleotides read TGTGCCAGCAGCCAACTGAATCACCCAGGGGATGAAAAACTGTTTTTT. Protein sequence: CASSQLNHPGDEKLFF.

CDR3 DNA: TGTGCCAGTAGTATAACACCGGGACAGGGCGGCATTCAGTACTTC. The encoded protein is CASSITPGQGGIQYF. The rearrangement joins TRBV19 to TRBJ2-4, with 9 bases aligning to TRBD1. The CDR3 extends over 15 amino acids. Unmatched junction bases numbered 8, after V lost 2 bases and J lost 9 bases. CDR1 is LNHDA, CDR2 SQIVND, per germline (reference sequence).

The chain uses TRBV5-8 and TRBJ1-2, with 7 positions matching TRBD1. The CDR3 has 14 residues. Losses at the gene ends were 5 bases for V and 4 bases for J; bases not matched to a gene: 8. Germline CDR1 is SGHTS and CDR2 is YDEGEE. CDR3 sequence (DNA): TGTGCCAGCAGAATACGGACAGGAGGCTATGGCTACACCTTC. Its protein is CASRIRTGGYGYTF. Using reference TRBV5-8 and TRBJ1-2 for the parts outside the CDR3, the full variable domain is EAGVTQSPTHLIKTRGQQATLRCSPISGHTSVYWYQQALGLGLQFLLWYDEGEERNRGNFPPRFSGRQFPNYSSELNVNALELEDSALYLCASRIRTGGYGYTFGSGTRLTVV.

The CDR3 coding sequence is TGTGCCAGCAGTTTACTCTCCGGGACAGCGAATCAGCCCCAGCATTTT. It specifies CASSLLSGTANQPQHF. This chain uses TRBV28 with TRBJ1-5; the match to TRBD1 covers 7 bases. CDR3 length: 16 residues. CDR1 is MDHEN, CDR2 SYDVKM, per germline. V was clipped by 2 bases and J by 4 bases; unmatched bases: 8.

The chain couples TRBV6-6 to TRBJ2-1; TRBD2 matches 9 bases. This CDR3 comprises 15 residues. Germline loops: CDR1 MNHNY, CDR2 SVGAGI (reference sequence). Trimming took 2 bases from V and 15 from J; bases not matched to a gene: 14. The CDR3: CASSYVLLAGPVPFF. For the CDR3, the DNA is TGTGCCAGCAGTTACGTTCTTCTAGCGGGACCAGTCCCGTTCTTC.

The chain links TRBV4-3 to TRBJ2-4, with 7 bases identical to TRBD1. The germline gives CDR1 LGHNA, CDR2 YSLEER. This CDR3 has 15 residues. The ends lost 0 bases at V and 6 bases at J; junction bases unmatched: 5. This chain's CDR3 is CASSQDYGDRNIQYF. The CDR3 DNA is TGCGCCAGCAGCCAAGATTACGGGGACAGAAACATTCAGTACTTC.

The chain couples TRBV28 to TRBJ1-5; D is ambiguous. Trimming took off 3 bases at V and 7 bases at J, with 13 bases between the two ends. CDR1 MDHEN and CDR2 SYDVKM come from the germline V gene. The CDR3 is 14 residues long. CDR3 protein: CASSFGFVNQPQHF. CDR3 DNA: TGTGCCAGCAGTTTCGGTTTTGTCAACCAGCCCCAGCATTTT.

This CDR3 reads CASSVGHQKQETQYF. The CDR3 region has the DNA TGTGCCAGCAGCGTAGGGCACCAAAAACAAGAGACCCAGTACTTC. This rearrangement joins TRBV9 to TRBJ2-5; no reliable D call. The CDR3 has 15 residues. The V end lost 0 bases, the J end lost 2 bases, and 11 bases lay between the germline ends. The germline CDR1 and CDR2 sequences are SGDLS and YYNGEE.

The genes are TRBV6-2 or TRBV6-3 and TRBJ2-1; 7 nucleotides agree with TRBD2. The CDR3 has 14 residues. Germline V gene sequence: CDR1 MNHEY, CDR2 SVGEGT. V dropped 4 bases and J dropped 9; count of bases not matched to a gene: 9. For the CDR3, the DNA is TGTGCCAGCAGTTTTACTAGCGCAGGCGGTGAGCAGTTCTTC. This gives the protein CASSFTSAGGEQFF.

For the CDR3, the DNA is TGTGCCAGCAGTTCACAGGTCCCCCGTGCTACCTTC. Its translation is CASSSQVPRATF. The chain uses TRBV28 and TRBJ1-2; tentatively, D is TRBD1 (5 bases). Germline CDR1 MDHEN, CDR2 SYDVKM. This CDR3 is 12 amino acids long. V lost 4 bases, J lost 14 bases, and 17 bases lay in between.

This chain connects TRBV11-2 to TRBJ2-7, with D tentatively TRBD1 (6 bases). The CDR3 totals 14 residues. The V and J ends lost 1 base and 4 bases respectively, with 11 bases between them. CDR1 is SGHAT, CDR2 FQNNGV, per germline. This CDR3 reads CASSLAGRGYEQYF. As DNA, the CDR3 is TGTGCCAGCAGCTTAGCAGGCAGGGGATACGAGCAGTACTTC.

The gene calls are TRBV7-9 and TRBJ2-3; TRBD2 is a possible D gene (6 bases). V shed 4 bases and J shed 2 bases, with 16 bases lying between them. This CDR3 comprises 16 residues. Per the germline V gene, CDR1 is SEHNR and CDR2 is FQNEAQ (reference sequence). In nucleotides, the CDR3 is TGTGCCAGCAGCTCGGGGTCTGGGGGGACCACAGATACGCAGTATTTT. Protein product: CASSSGSGGTTDTQYF.

The chain is built from TRBV6-2 or TRBV6-3 and TRBJ1-2, with TRBD1 matching over 8 bases. Germline CDR1 and CDR2: MNHEY and SVGEGT. V lost 5 bases, J lost 8 bases, and 7 bases stayed unmatched. The CDR3 is 13 residues long. The CDR3 nucleotides are TGTGCCAGCAGTCGCGGACAGGGTAAAGGCTACACCTTC. Protein: CASSRGQGKGYTF.

V is TRBV4-1 and J is TRBJ2-7, with 7 positions matching TRBD1. With 3 bases clipped from V and 4 bases from J, the junction kept 6 bases outside the gene matches. CDR1 is MGHRA, CDR2 YSYEKL, per germline. The CDR3 spans 14 residues. CDR3 sequence: CASSQAGTDYEQYF. The CDR3 DNA sequence: TGCGCCAGCAGCCAGGCCGGGACAGATTACGAGCAGTACTTC.

This clone has just one count. The rearrangement links TRBV5-1 to TRBJ1-5; no definite D call. The V gene lost 0 bases and the J gene lost 7 bases, with 8 bases spanning the gap. CDR3 length: 13 residues. In germline, CDR1 is SGHRS, CDR2 YFSETQ. For the CDR3, the DNA is TGCGCCAGCAGCTTGGACAGATCCCAGCCCCAGCATTTT. This gives the protein CASSLDRSQPQHF.